This is a list of T cell receptor beta chains from one sample in a study of shared clonotypes between healthy human individuals. Generated by immunoSEQ multiplex PCR, the TCRdb table keeps only in-frame clones and is missing some. Among about 560,000 clones listed, roughly 79% were seen once. What was sequenced was PBMCs. The receptor source for this set is a woman aged 40-49 years in good health. Some clones in this sample may be carry-over from other donors' samples. CDR3s include the opening cysteine and the closing phenylalanine or tryptophan. The D gene is left open where the match is weak. Size is omitted from some rows. Given values are once, few, many or a class for expanded clones.

.	TRBD2	16	TRBV5-1	TRBJ2-1	CASSLKTSGSIDEQFF	TGCGCCAGCAGCTTGAAGACTAGCGGGAGTATCGATGAGCAGTTCTTC
.	.	14	TRBV2	TRBJ2-1	CASSGSGHYNEQFF	TGTGCCAGCAGCGGTTCTGGACACTACAATGAGCAGTTCTTC
.	.	17	TRBV7-9	TRBJ2-7	CASSLALGALAGYEQYF	TGTGCCAGCAGCTTAGCGCTTGGAGCTCTCGCGGGCTACGAGCAGTACTTC
.	.	16	TRBV5-4	TRBJ2-7	CASSRGGVVSSYEQYF	TGTGCCAGCAGCCGCGGCGGGGTAGTGAGCTCCTACGAGCAGTACTTC
.	.	13	TRBV2	TRBJ2-7	CASVGTNLVEQYF	TGTGCCAGCGTCGGGACGAATCTGGTCGAGCAGTACTTC
.	.	15	TRBV5-4	TRBJ1-1	CASSSGKQGNTEAFF	TGTGCCAGCAGCTCCGGGAAACAGGGAAACACTGAAGCTTTCTTT
many	.	12	TRBV11-2	TRBJ2-3	CASSLGTDTQYF	TGTGCCAGCAGCTTAGGTACAGATACGCAGTATTTT
.	.	13	TRBV5-1	TRBJ1-2	CASSLAGGYGYTF	TGCGCCAGCAGCTTGGCCGGAGGCTATGGCTACACCTTC
few	TRBD1	14	TRBV4-3	TRBJ2-7	CASSQETGVHEQYF	TGCGCCAGCAGCCAAGAGACAGGGGTACACGAGCAGTACTTC
.	.	13	TRBV10-3	TRBJ2-1	CAISPGELDEQFF	TGTGCCATCAGCCCGGGCGAGTTGGATGAGCAGTTCTTC
.	.	13	TRBV13	TRBJ1-2	CASSFKGPRGYTF	TGTGCCAGCAGCTTCAAGGGCCCCAGAGGCTACACCTTC
.	TRBD1	13	TRBV27	TRBJ2-7	CASSLGQTYEQYF	TGTGCCAGCAGTTTGGGACAGACCTACGAGCAGTACTTC
.	TRBD1	15	TRBV28	TRBJ1-2	CASSVPGQGARGYTF	TGTGCCAGCAGTGTCCCGGGACAGGGGGCTAGAGGCTACACCTTC
.	.	12	TRBV6-1	TRBJ2-1	CASSRGVWEQFF	TGTGCCAGCAGTAGAGGGGTGTGGGAGCAGTTCTTC
.	.	16	TRBV4-2	TRBJ2-1	CASSHRGQRTYNEQFF	TGTGCCAGCAGCCACCGAGGGCAGCGGACCTACAATGAGCAGTTCTTC
once	.	16	TRBV19	TRBJ1-3	CASSILTGASGNTIYF	TGTGCCAGTAGTATATTGACGGGGGCATCCGGAAACACCATATATTTT
.	TRBD1	20	TRBV19	TRBJ1-5	CASSPHVVGTVYDSNQPQHF	TGTGCCAGTAGTCCACACGTCGTAGGGACAGTATACGACTCCAATCAGCCCCAGCATTTT
.	TRBD2	15	TRBV7-2	TRBJ2-7	CASSLDLAGVDEQYF	TGTGCCAGCAGCTTAGATCTAGCGGGGGTTGATGAGCAGTACTTC
once	TRBD2	14	TRBV5-1	TRBJ2-5	CAGSWSGSLETQYF	TGCGCCGGCAGCTGGAGCGGGAGCCTAGAGACCCAGTACTTC
.	TRBD1	16	TRBV7-9	TRBJ2-1	CASSTTTGTGSNEQFF	TGTGCCAGCAGCACTACCACCGGGACAGGTTCCAATGAGCAGTTCTTC
.	.	14	TRBV11-1	TRBJ2-7	CASRGRQFHYEQYF	TGTGCCAGCAGGGGGAGACAGTTTCACTACGAGCAGTACTTC
.	TRBD1	14	TRBV19	TRBJ1-2	CASSSDRASYGYTF	TGTGCCAGTAGCTCGGACAGGGCCTCCTATGGCTACACCTTC
.	.	13	TRBV6-5	TRBJ1-2	CASTPGFLYGYTF	TGTGCCAGCACCCCGGGGTTTCTCTATGGCTACACCTTC
.	TRBD1	15	TRBV28	TRBJ2-7	CASSFPRTGRHEQYF	TGTGCCAGCAGTTTCCCGAGGACAGGCCGCCACGAGCAGTACTTC
.	.	14	TRBV27	TRBJ2-7	CASNPGRAGREQCF	TGTGCCAGCAACCCTGGACGCGCGGGACGGGAGCAGTGCTTC
.	.	13	TRBV5-5	TRBJ2-5	CASSLVRGETQYF	TGTGCCAGCAGCTTGGTGCGTGGGGAGACCCAGTACTTC
few	TRBD2	15	TRBV6-4	TRBJ2-3	CASSESGTSADTQYF	TGTGCCAGCAGTGAGAGTGGTACTAGCGCAGATACGCAGTATTTT
.	.	14	TRBV5-4	TRBJ2-5	CASSLDKGQETQYF	TGTGCCAGCAGCTTGGACAAAGGTCAAGAGACCCAGTACTTC
few	.	11	TRBV10-1	TRBJ1-2	CALRFNYGYTF	TGCGCCCTCAGATTCAACTATGGCTACACCTTC
.	.	15	TRBV27	TRBJ2-2	CASSLSGGITGELFF	TGTGCCAGCAGTTTATCAGGGGGGATAACCGGGGAGCTGTTTTTT
.	TRBD1	17	TRBV4-3	TRBJ1-4	CASSPEGYRGRREKLFF	TGCGCCAGCAGCCCCGAAGGGTACAGGGGGCGTCGAGAAAAACTGTTTTTT
.	.	14	TRBV7-2	TRBJ2-5	CASSLLFSSETQYF	TGTGCCAGCAGCTTATTGTTTAGTAGCGAGACCCAGTACTTC
few	TRBD2	16	TRBV5-4	TRBJ2-3	CASSLGLAGGADTQYF	TGTGCCAGCAGCTTAGGACTAGCGGGAGGAGCAGATACGCAGTATTTT
.	.	13	TRBV10-2	TRBJ1-5	CASSSRQLQPQHF	TGCGCCAGCAGTTCGCGGCAGCTTCAGCCCCAGCATTTT
.	.	13	TRBV9	TRBJ1-2	CASSPSGGYGYTF	TGTGCCAGCAGCCCAAGCGGGGGGTATGGCTACACCTTC
.	TRBD1	15	TRBV10-3	TRBJ1-1	CAISEGTGGYTEAFF	TGTGCCATCAGTGAAGGGACAGGGGGTTACACTGAAGCTTTCTTT
few	.	13	TRBV29-1	TRBJ2-5	CSVETGRWGTQYF	TGCAGCGTTGAAACGGGACGGTGGGGGACCCAGTACTTC
.	TRBD1	15	TRBV2	TRBJ2-1	CASRSRGTSYNEQFF	TGTGCCAGCAGATCCAGGGGGACCTCCTACAATGAGCAGTTCTTC
.	TRBD2	14	TRBV11-2	TRBJ2-7	CASSPGTTIYEQYF	TGTGCCAGCAGCCCAGGGACTACAATCTACGAGCAGTACTTC
.	.	13	TRBV30	TRBJ2-7	CAWSAGVTNEQYF	TGTGCCTGGAGTGCAGGGGTTACGAACGAGCAGTACTTC
.	TRBD1	15	TRBV18	TRBJ2-7	CASSPPDRFTYEQYF	TGTGCCAGCTCACCACCGGACAGGTTTACCTACGAGCAGTACTTC
.	TRBD2	16	TRBV28	TRBJ2-5	CASRSGLAGHQETQYF	TGTGCCAGCCGCTCGGGACTAGCGGGGCACCAAGAGACCCAGTACTTC
many	.	15	TRBV18	TRBJ1-3	CASSGYRDPGNTIYF	TGTGCCAGCTCAGGATACAGGGATCCTGGAAACACCATATATTTT
.	TRBD1	15	TRBV18	TRBJ1-2	CASSGTGATNYGYTF	TGTGCCAGCTCCGGGACAGGGGCCACTAACTATGGCTACACCTTC
.	.	14	TRBV5-6	TRBJ1-1	CASSRGRENTEAFF	TGTGCCAGCAGCCGGGGGAGGGAGAACACTGAAGCTTTCTTT
.	.	15	TRBV7-9	TRBJ1-1	CASSSNELSGTEAFF	TGTGCCAGCAGCTCGAATGAGTTATCGGGCACTGAAGCTTTCTTT
many	.	14	TRBV27	TRBJ1-1	CASLPRERDTEAFF	TGTGCCAGTCTACCCAGGGAGAGGGACACTGAAGCTTTCTTT
.	.	15	TRBV7-2	TRBJ1-2	CASSLGAPGNYGYTF	TGTGCCAGCAGCTTAGGGGCCCCCGGCAACTATGGCTACACCTTC
once	TRBD1	15	TRBV19	TRBJ2-7	CASSRQGRSDYEQYF	TGTGCCAGTAGCAGACAGGGACGTTCGGACTACGAGCAGTACTTC
.	TRBD2	16	TRBV10-1	TRBJ2-1	CASSVGAGVGYNEQFF	TGCGCCAGCAGTGTTGGGGCGGGAGTGGGTTACAATGAGCAGTTCTTC
.	TRBD1	16	TRBV10-1	TRBJ2-2	CASSESPGQGAGELFF	TGCGCCAGCAGTGAGTCTCCGGGACAGGGGGCCGGGGAGCTGTTTTTT
.	.	14	TRBV6-4	TRBJ2-2	CASSDSGASGELFF	TGTGCCAGCAGTGACTCTGGGGCTAGCGGGGAGCTGTTTTTT
.	.	15	TRBV9	TRBJ2-1	CASSPGGGSPNEQFF	TGTGCCAGCAGCCCCGGTGGGGGGAGTCCGAATGAGCAGTTCTTC
.	TRBD2	14	TRBV2	TRBJ2-1	CASSTGLGIGEQFF	TGTGCCAGCAGTACGGGACTAGGGATAGGTGAGCAGTTCTTC
.	TRBD2	17	TRBV7-9	TRBJ2-2	CASSLRGLAGRTGELFF	TGTGCCAGCAGCTTAAGGGGACTAGCGGGACGCACCGGGGAGCTGTTTTTT
.	.	15	TRBV27	TRBJ2-2	CASRAEAQNTGELFF	TGTGCCAGCAGGGCTGAGGCACAGAACACCGGGGAGCTGTTTTTT
.	.	12	TRBV28	TRBJ1-1	CASSTPGQEAFF	TGTGCCAGCAGTACCCCGGGACAAGAAGCTTTCTTT
.	.	13	TRBV18	TRBJ2-5	CASSPNRQETQYF	TGTGCCAGCTCACCGAACCGCCAAGAGACCCAGTACTTC
few	TRBD1	14	TRBV29-1	TRBJ2-3	CSVRQGANTDTQYF	TGCAGCGTGCGACAGGGGGCGAATACAGATACGCAGTATTTT